This TCR beta chain was observed in a study of T cell changes during pregnancy in multiple sclerosis (dated by TCRdb to between 2018 and 2021). Regarding the study in general: The study looked at changes in the T cell repertoire across pregnancy in women with multiple sclerosis.

Receptor amplification or capture employed the immunoSEQ multiplex PCR assay. This immuneACCESS table, as held by TCRdb, lists in-frame sequences with V and J called but not all clones. Of the missing ones, under half trace to an unresolved V gene in checked studies; the others have no known cause. This sample is represented by 30,000 to 35,000 clones; 75% to 95% of them were singletons. The ten most abundant clones make up approximately 12% of the sample. From cysteine to phenylalanine, the CDR3 is 12 amino acids long. Kept here is only the CDR3 DNA, which spans 36 bases and is read in frame from base 1. CDR1 LGHNT and CDR2 FRNRAP are derived from the germline V gene. A distance of 12 bases separates the germline ends of V and J, which lose 2 bases and 11 bases respectively. Comment on this clone: What this receptor recognizes is not known. No much larger clone exists at a distance of one base, and base qualities are not known.

The rearranged segments are TRBV12-5 and TRBJ1-1, with TRBD1 tentatively as D gene (6 bases match). The sequence was collected from a female donor with multiple sclerosis, enrolled in a pregnancy study. The sample here was CD8+ T cells from peripheral blood mononuclear cells, taken before pregnancy. CDR3 reads: CASGLWGPLAFF. In nucleotides, the sequence is TGTGCTAGTGGTTTGTGGGGGCCGCTGGCTTTCTTT.